This paragraph reports one T cell receptor beta chain. What it binds is not known. Primers included in the PCR were 60 Vbeta and 13 Jbeta primers. Only in-frame clones appear in the TCRdb table, and some are missing; sequencing was by immunoSEQ multiplex PCR. The sample lists approximately 140,000 clones, around 74% seen once, with around 6.3% in the top ten. The sample is drawn from a study of cytomegalovirus exposure and HLA in healthy donors. Study results and caveats: Among the CMV-associated chains, three were confirmed in vitro as specific for CMV antigens. For most TCR sequences rarity was the rule, although some public TCRs occurred in many donors. Several V segments, TRBV6-2 and TRBV6-3 among them, could not be told apart and were dropped.

V gave up 2 bases and J gave up 6 bases, with 14 bases separating them. CDR3 size: 15 residues. Germline loops: CDR1 SGHTA, CDR2 FQGNSA. V and J are TRBV7-2 and TRBJ1-5; a possible D gene is TRBD1 (5 bases). The sample taken for sequencing was PBMCs. The origin of this receptor is a man aged 45-65 years in good health and CMV-seropositive. CDR3 sequence: CASSLLQRGGQPQHF. DNA of the CDR3: TGTGCCAGCAGCTTACTTCAAAGGGGTGGTCAGCCCCAGCATTTT.